The 24 T cell receptor beta chains below all came from one sample that was sequenced in a study of post-analysis software for immune sequencing data. General study results and limits: Roughly five TRBV segments appeared more often in patients than in controls, and TRBV5-6, TRBV5-1 and TRBV20-1 were among these.

For these receptors, no antigen is known. Researchers reported that TCR beta cDNA libraries carried unique molecular identifiers. MiXCR was run by TCRdb on the PCR reads, yielding one entry per CDR3 protein. The sample has roughly 730,000 distinct CDR3 sequences, about 32% seen once. Sequenced: blood. These TCRs come from a girl aged 5-17 years with multiple sclerosis.

On this clonotype itself: The final CDR3 position lacks the conserved phenylalanine or tryptophan, pointing to a likely read error. The V and J genes are TRBV7-9 and TRBJ1-4; the D is unclear. Germline V gene lookup returns CDR1 SEHNR and CDR2 FQNEAQ (reference sequence). Trimming removed 3 bases at V and 3 bases at J, with 8 bases between. This CDR3 has 14 residues. The CDR3 coding sequence is TGTGCCAGCAGCTTCTCCGGCCCTAATGAAAAACTGTTTTTG. Protein: CASSFSGPNEKLFL.

The chain is built from TRBV20-1 and TRBJ1-1; 9 bases align to TRBD1. The V gene's germline CDR1 is DFQATT and CDR2 SNEGSKA (reference sequence). This CDR3 region has 13 residues. V dropped 2 bases and J dropped 7; count of bases not matched to a gene: 5. CDR3 nucleotide sequence: TGCAGTGCTAGATGGACAGGGGACGGTGAAGCTTTCTTT. This codes for CSARWTGDGEAFF.

This clonotype occurred a few times. For the CDR3, the DNA is TGCGCCAGCAGCTTGGAGGGACTTGCAGATACGCAGTATTTT. It is translated as CASSLEGLADTQYF. The V and J genes are TRBV5-1 and TRBJ2-3, with D maybe TRBD2 (6 bases). In germline, CDR1 is SGHRS, CDR2 YFSETQ. This CDR3 comprises 14 residues. V lost 0 bases and J 4 bases, leaving 9 bases between the germline ends.

The chain employs TRBV15 and TRBJ2-7; no clear D. The germline V gene has CDR1 LNHNV and CDR2 YYDKDF (reference sequence). The CDR3 covers 20 residues. V was trimmed by 0 bases and J by 5 bases, leaving 29 bases between them. The CDR3 here is CATSRDRTNEVGIFFDEQYF. The CDR3 DNA reads as TGTGCCACCAGCAGAGATCGGACCAACGAAGTAGGGATATTTTTTGACGAGCAGTACTTC.

In this sample, this clonotype turned up a few times. This chain uses TRBV5-6 with TRBJ2-7; no clear D gene. Matching the DNA end better, TRBJ2-5 makes the J call doubtful. The CDR3 runs 15 residues. Germline V CDR1 and CDR2: SGHDT, YYEEEE. The CDR3 bases are TGTGCCAGCAGCTTGCGCCACCTCTTAGTTAGGACCCAGTACTTC. Its protein product is CASSLRHLLVRTQYF.

V gene TRBV7-9 combines with J gene TRBJ2-4, with 14 positions matching TRBD2. Germline V gives CDR1 SEHNR, CDR2 FQNEAQ (reference sequence). V lost 3 bases, J lost 11 bases, and 9 bases stayed unmatched. The CDR3 spans 16 residues. The CDR3 DNA sequence: TGTGCCAGCAGCTTGGGGACTAGCGGGGGATCATCCCTTCAGTACTTC. Residues: CASSLGTSGGSSLQYF.

This chain uses TRBV12-3 or TRBV12-4 with TRBJ1-1; 8 bases match TRBD1. This CDR3 contains 19 residues. Trimming cost V 5 bases and J 0 bases; bases outside gene matches: 17. CDR3 loop: CASSPTRQGRPRMNTEAFF. The CDR3 DNA reads TGTGCCAGCAGTCCTACCAGACAGGGGAGGCCCCGTATGAACACTGAAGCTTTCTTT.

The V gene is TRBV7-2, the J gene TRBJ1-5; D might be TRBD1 (5 bases). Germline values: CDR1 SGHTA, CDR2 FQGNSA. Trimming cost V 1 base and J 1 base, with 17 bases left between them. The CDR3 spans 18 residues. CDR3 sequence (DNA): TGTGCCAGCAGCTTAGTTGGTGGGGGGAGCGGGAGCAATCAGCCCCAGCATTTT. Its protein product is CASSLVGGGSGSNQPQHF.

To note about this clonotype: The junction departs from germline at one end; a sequencing error may be responsible. The chain links TRBV7-2 to TRBJ2-7, with D hard to call. The DNA end favors TRBJ2-4, so the J call may be wrong. The CDR3 is 15 amino acids. Per germline, CDR1 SGHTA and CDR2 FQGNSA. In nucleotides, the CDR3 is TGTGTCAGCAGCTTAGCCGGAGTAGTCCAAAACATTCAGTACTTC. Translated, it gives CVSSLAGVVQNIQYF.

V and J are TRBV5-1 and TRBJ1-4; D is perhaps TRBD1 (6 bases). This CDR3 contains 14 residues. V lost 5 bases, J lost 5 bases, and 13 bases lay in between. Germline values: CDR1 SGHRS, CDR2 YFSETQ. CDR3: CASRGGGQNEKLFF. As DNA, the CDR3 is TGCGCCAGCAGAGGAGGGGGGCAAAATGAAAAACTGTTTTTT.

The gene calls are TRBV10-3 and TRBJ1-2; TRBD1 matches at 12 bases. CDR1 and CDR2 from the germline V gene are ENHRY and SYGVKD. V lost 4 bases and J lost 3; bases outside the gene matches: 9. The CDR3 has 17 amino acids. The CDR3 region is CAISAPGQGAYDYGYTF. The CDR3 bases are TGTGCCATCAGTGCTCCGGGACAGGGGGCTTATGACTATGGCTACACCTTC.

In this sample, this clonotype turned up many times. This sequence joins TRBV20-1 and TRBJ2-3; no definite D call. CDR1 and CDR2 (germline): DFQATT, SNEGSKA (reference sequence). V gave up 6 bases and J gave up 1 base, with 14 bases separating them. There are 14 residues in the CDR3. CDR3 loop: CSAAPGTGTDTQYF. CDR3 DNA sequence: TGCAGTGCCGCGCCAGGCACGGGCACAGATACGCAGTATTTT.

About this clonotype itself: A read error is possible here, since a much larger clone lies one base away. The chain recombines TRBV5-1 with TRBJ2-1; D is possibly TRBD2 (5 bases). In germline, CDR1 is SGHRS, CDR2 YFSETQ. This CDR3 contains 14 residues. Trimming removed 3 bases from V and 7 bases from J, with 14 bases in between. CDR3 in amino acids: CASSCRLTGNEQFF. As DNA, the CDR3 is TGCGCCAGCAGCTGCAGGCTGACGGGGAATGAGCAGTTCTTC.

This rearrangement joins TRBV12-3 or TRBV12-4 to TRBJ2-1, with D unclear. Near its end, the DNA agrees better with TRBJ2-7, so the J call may be wrong. The CDR3 extends over 13 amino acids. CDR3 nucleotides: TGTGCCAGCAGTTTGATGACCATCAATGAGCAGTACTTC. Encoded protein: CASSLMTINEQYF.

The chain couples TRBV10-3 to TRBJ1-6, with 7 nucleotides matching TRBD1. This CDR3 region has 14 residues. CDR1 is ENHRY, CDR2 SYGVKD, per germline. J gave up 9 bases and V 4 bases, and 6 bases lay outside the gene matches. The CDR3 region is CAISGKGASSPLHF. CDR3 nucleotide sequence: TGTGCCATCAGTGGGAAGGGGGCAAGTTCACCCCTCCACTTT.

The chain joins TRBV20-1 to TRBJ2-1, with D possibly matching TRBD2 (7 bases). Trimming left V 6 bases short and J 3 bases short, with 15 bases between. CDR1 is DFQATT and CDR2 is SNEGSKA in the germline V gene (reference sequence). CDR3 length equals 14 residues. Here the CDR3 reads CSAEGGGGYNEQFF. The CDR3 nucleotides read TGCAGTGCAGAGGGGGGCGGGGGCTACAATGAGCAGTTCTTC.

This clonotype was recorded many times. J is TRBJ2-5 and V is TRBV29-1; unclear D gene. V was shortened by 4 bases and J by 0 bases, with 6 bases between the two germline ends. In germline, CDR1 is SQVTM, CDR2 ANQGSEA. This CDR3 is built from 12 residues. Written as DNA, the CDR3 is TGCAGCGTTGGTCAGAACCAAGAGACCCAGTACTTC. Its protein product is CSVGQNQETQYF.

In regard to this clonotype: One end of the junction is discordant with germline, which a read error may explain. The gene calls are TRBV28 and TRBJ2-1; the D call may be TRBD1 or TRBD2 (5 bases each). The CDR3 spans 16 residues. The V gene's germline CDR1 is MDHEN and CDR2 SYDVKM. The CDR3 loop is CASSGHGFRADNGQFF. For the CDR3, the DNA is TGTGCCAGCAGTGGCCACGGGTTTCGAGCGGACAATGGGCAGTTCTTC.

Many counts were recorded for this clonotype. V and J are TRBV29-1 and TRBJ2-7, with D uncertain. This CDR3 contains 12 residues. Germline CDR1 reads SQVTM; CDR2 reads ANQGSEA. The CDR3 reads CSVAGASYEQYF. For the CDR3, the DNA is TGCAGTGTGGCCGGCGCCTCCTACGAGCAGTACTTC.

The genes are TRBV4-3 and TRBJ2-1; 9 bases fit TRBD2. The CDR3 spans 15 residues. Germline V CDR1 and CDR2: LGHNA, YSLEER. With 1 base clipped from V and 8 bases from J, the junction kept 6 bases outside the gene matches. The CDR3 DNA follows: TGCGCCAGCAGCCAAGTAGCAGCTAGCGGGGATGAGCAGTTCTTC. Its protein is CASSQVAASGDEQFF.

This chain joins TRBV3-1 and TRBJ2-1, with D unresolved. The J call may not be correct, given that the DNA end is closer to TRBJ2-7. Germline CDR1 is LGHDT and CDR2 is YNNKEL (reference sequence). CDR3 length: 12 amino acids. CDR3 amino acids: CASSLLLNEQYF. The CDR3 coding sequence is TGTGCCAGCAGCCTTCTCCTCAATGAGCAGTACTTC.

V gene TRBV6-5 combines with J gene TRBJ2-5; 8 bases fit TRBD2. The ends lost 5 bases at V and 1 base at J; junction bases unmatched: 6. Germline CDR1 and CDR2: MNHEY and SVGAGI. This CDR3 is 15 amino acids long. DNA for the CDR3: TGTGCCAGCAGTCCCGGGGGGGCCCCCCAAGAGACCCAGTACTTC. Translating gives CASSPGGAPQETQYF.

The V call is TRBV15, the J call TRBJ2-5, with 7 positions matching TRBD2. CDR3 length equals 17 residues. Germline lookup yields CDR1 LNHNV and CDR2 YYDKDF (reference sequence). The junction had 11 bases not matched to a gene; V was cut back by 1 base and J by 3 bases. The CDR3 protein is CATSRAPAGYYEETQYF. The CDR3 nucleotides are TGTGCCACCAGCAGAGCCCCAGCGGGATATTACGAAGAGACCCAGTACTTC.

This clonotype came up a few times. Its ends do not fully match the called genes, so a read error is possible. This chain joins TRBV7-6 and TRBJ2-3; D is perhaps TRBD1 (6 bases). This CDR3 is 14 amino acids long. Germline CDR1 is SGHVS and CDR2 is FNYEAQ. The CDR3 spells CASRWTASTDAQYF. The CDR3 DNA reads TGTGCCAGCAGGTGGACAGCTAGCACAGATGCGCAGTATTTT.